The present entry profiles one T cell receptor (beta chain) with its context. As yet, its antigen is unknown. Per germline, CDR1 SSHAT and CDR2 FNYEAQ (reference sequence). The V end lost 5 bases, the J end lost 6 bases, and 17 bases lay between the germline ends. There are 15 residues in the CDR3. These data are taken from a study of cytomegalovirus exposure and HLA in healthy donors. Study background: Ancestry clustering placed around four fifths of several hundred genotyped donors in the Caucasian-associated cluster. Findings and caveats of the study: A prior analysis recorded that most TCR beta V segments were productive about 90% or about 30% of the time. In presence/absence analyses, roughly uniform sequencing depth across donors was assumed. The later analysis indicated that the majority of CMV-associated TCR beta chains appeared HLA-restricted.

In the PCR, 60 Vbeta and 13 Jbeta primers were used. Only in-frame clones appear in the TCRdb table, and some are missing; sequencing was by immunoSEQ multiplex PCR. Here the sample spans around 300,000 clones, about 83% being singletons. Sample: PBMCs. The chain joins TRBV7-7 to TRBJ2-1, with D perhaps TRBD2 (6 bases). This clonotype originated in a woman aged 40 to 50 in good health and CMV-seropositive. CDR3 in DNA: TGTGCCAGCAGCCCCGGGACTTTGGGGTCCAATGAGCAGTTCTTC. It translates to CASSPGTLGSNEQFF.